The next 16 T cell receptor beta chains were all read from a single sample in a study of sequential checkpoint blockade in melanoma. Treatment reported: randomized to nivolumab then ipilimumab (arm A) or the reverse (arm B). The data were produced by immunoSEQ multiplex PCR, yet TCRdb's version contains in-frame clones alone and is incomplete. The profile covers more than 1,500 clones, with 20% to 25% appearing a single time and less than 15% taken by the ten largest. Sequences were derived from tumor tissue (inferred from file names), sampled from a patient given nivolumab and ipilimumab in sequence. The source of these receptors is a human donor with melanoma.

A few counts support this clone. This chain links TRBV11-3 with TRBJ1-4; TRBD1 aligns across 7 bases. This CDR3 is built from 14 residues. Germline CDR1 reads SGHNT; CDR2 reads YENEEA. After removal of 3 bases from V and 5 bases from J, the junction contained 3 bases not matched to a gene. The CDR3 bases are TGTGCCAGCAGCTTCAGGGGGGGAAATGAAAAACTGTTTTTT. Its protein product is CASSFRGGNEKLFF.

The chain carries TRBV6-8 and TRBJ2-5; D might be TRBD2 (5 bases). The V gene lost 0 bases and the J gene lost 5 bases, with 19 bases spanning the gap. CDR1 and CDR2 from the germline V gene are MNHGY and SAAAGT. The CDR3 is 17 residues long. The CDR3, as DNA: TGTGCCAGCAGTTACTCGACGTTGCGTCAGAAGCGGGAGACCCAGTACTTC. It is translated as CASSYSTLRQKRETQYF.

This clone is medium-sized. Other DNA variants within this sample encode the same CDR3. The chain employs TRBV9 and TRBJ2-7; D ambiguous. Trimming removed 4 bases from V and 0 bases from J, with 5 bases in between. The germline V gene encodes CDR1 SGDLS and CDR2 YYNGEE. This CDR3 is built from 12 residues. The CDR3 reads CASSPSSYEQYF. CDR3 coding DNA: TGTGCCAGCAGCCCCAGCTCCTACGAGCAGTACTTC.

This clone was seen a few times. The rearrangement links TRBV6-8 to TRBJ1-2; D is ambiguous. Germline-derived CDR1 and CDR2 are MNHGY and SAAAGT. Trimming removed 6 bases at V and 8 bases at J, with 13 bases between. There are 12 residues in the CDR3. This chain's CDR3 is CASRTASQGYTF. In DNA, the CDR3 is TGTGCCAGCAGAACGGCCTCGCAGGGCTACACCTTC.

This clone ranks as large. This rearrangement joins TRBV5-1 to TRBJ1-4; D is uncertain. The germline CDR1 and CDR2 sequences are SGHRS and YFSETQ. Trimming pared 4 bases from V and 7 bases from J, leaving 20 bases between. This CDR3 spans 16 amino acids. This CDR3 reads CASSPTSLGNVEKLFF. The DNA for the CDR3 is TGCGCCAGCAGCCCCACCAGTCTGGGAAATGTTGAAAAACTGTTTTTT.

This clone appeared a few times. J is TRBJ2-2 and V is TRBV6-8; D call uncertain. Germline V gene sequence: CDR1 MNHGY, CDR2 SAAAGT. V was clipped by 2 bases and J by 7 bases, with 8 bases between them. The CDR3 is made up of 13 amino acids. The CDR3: CASSYLGLGELFF. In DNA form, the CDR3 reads TGTGCCAGCAGTTACCTAGGCCTCGGGGAGCTGTTTTTT.

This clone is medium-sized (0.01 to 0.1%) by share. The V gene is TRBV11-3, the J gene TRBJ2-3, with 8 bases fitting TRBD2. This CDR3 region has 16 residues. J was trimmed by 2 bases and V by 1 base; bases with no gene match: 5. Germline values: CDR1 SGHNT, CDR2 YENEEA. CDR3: CASSLGEREYTDTQYF. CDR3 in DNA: TGTGCCAGCAGCTTAGGGGAGCGGGAGTACACAGATACGCAGTATTTT.

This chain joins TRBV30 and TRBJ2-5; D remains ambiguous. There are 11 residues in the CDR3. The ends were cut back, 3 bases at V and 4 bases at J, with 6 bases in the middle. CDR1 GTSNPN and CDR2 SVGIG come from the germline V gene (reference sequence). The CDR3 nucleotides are TGTGCCTGGAGACCTGTAGAGACCCAGTACTTC. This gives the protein CAWRPVETQYF.

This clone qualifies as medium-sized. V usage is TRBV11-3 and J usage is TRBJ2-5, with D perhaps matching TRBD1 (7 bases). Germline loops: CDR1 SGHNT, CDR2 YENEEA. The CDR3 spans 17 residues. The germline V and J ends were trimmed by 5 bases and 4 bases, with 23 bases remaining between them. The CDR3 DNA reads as TGTGCCAGCAGCCCCGAACCAGGGGGGACGCCAGGAGAGACCCAGTACTTC. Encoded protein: CASSPEPGGTPGETQYF.

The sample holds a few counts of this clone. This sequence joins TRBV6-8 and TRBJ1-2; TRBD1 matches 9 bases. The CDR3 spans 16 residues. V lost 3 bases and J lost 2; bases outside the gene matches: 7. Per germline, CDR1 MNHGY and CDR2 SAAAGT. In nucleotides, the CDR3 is TGTGCCAGCAGTTATACCCCGGGACAGGGCAACTATGGCTACACCTTC. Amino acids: CASSYTPGQGNYGYTF.

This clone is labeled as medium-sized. CDR3 sequence: CASSDQPRGPQHF. Written as DNA, the CDR3 is TGTGCCAGCAGTGACCAACCCAGGGGGCCCCAGCATTTT. The chain is built from TRBV6-8 and TRBJ1-5; possible D gene TRBD1, 6 bases. The germline CDR1 and CDR2 sequences are MNHGY and SAAAGT. V lost 5 bases to trimming and J lost 9 bases, with 14 bases between them. This CDR3 spans 13 amino acids.

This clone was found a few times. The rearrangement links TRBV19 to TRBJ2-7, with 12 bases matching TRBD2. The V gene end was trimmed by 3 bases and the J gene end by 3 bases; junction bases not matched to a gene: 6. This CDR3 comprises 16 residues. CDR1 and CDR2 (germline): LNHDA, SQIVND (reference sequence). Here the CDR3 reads CASSMTLAGGHYEQYF. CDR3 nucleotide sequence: TGTGCCAGTAGTATGACTCTAGCGGGAGGGCACTACGAGCAGTACTTC.

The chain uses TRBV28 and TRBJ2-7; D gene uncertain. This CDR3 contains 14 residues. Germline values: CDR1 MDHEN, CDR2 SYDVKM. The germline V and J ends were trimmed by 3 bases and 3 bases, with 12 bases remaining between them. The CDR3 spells CASSFSDLHYEQYF. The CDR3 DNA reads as TGTGCCAGCAGTTTCAGCGACCTACACTACGAGCAGTACTTC.

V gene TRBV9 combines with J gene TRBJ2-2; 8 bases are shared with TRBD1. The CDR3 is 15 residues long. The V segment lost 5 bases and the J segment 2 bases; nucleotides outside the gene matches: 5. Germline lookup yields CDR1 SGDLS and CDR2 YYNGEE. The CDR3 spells CASRPGTGNTGELFF. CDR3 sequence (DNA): TGTGCCAGCAGGCCTGGGACAGGAAACACCGGGGAGCTGTTTTTT.

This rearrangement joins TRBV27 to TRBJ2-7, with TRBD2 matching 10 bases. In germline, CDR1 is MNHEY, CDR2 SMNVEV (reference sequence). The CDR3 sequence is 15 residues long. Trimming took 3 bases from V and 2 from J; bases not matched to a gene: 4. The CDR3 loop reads CASSFRSGRAYEQYF. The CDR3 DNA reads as TGTGCCAGCAGTTTCCGCAGCGGGAGGGCCTACGAGCAGTACTTC.

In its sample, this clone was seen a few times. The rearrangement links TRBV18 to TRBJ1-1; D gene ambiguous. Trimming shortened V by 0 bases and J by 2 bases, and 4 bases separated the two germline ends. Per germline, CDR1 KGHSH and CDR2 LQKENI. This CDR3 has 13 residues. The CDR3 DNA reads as TGTGCCAGCTCACCACCTAGTAACACTGAAGCTTTCTTT. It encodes CASSPPSNTEAFF.